Listed below are T cell receptor beta chains from one sample, sequenced in a study of T cell responses to AZD1222 COVID-19 vaccine. TCRdb keeps only in-frame clones here, not all; method: immunoSEQ multiplex PCR. Altogether approximately 100,000 clones are present, over 85% being singletons, with the ten largest covering about 2.2%. The sequenced sample was peripheral blood, obtained on day 0 of AZD1222 vaccination. These receptors were obtained from an adult in good health. CDR3s include the opening cysteine and the closing phenylalanine or tryptophan. The order of the fields is V gene, D gene, CDR3 length, clone size, J gene, CDR3 protein, CDR3 DNA. The D gene is left open where the match is weak. Size values are once, few and many counts, or a class for expanded clones, and some rows have none.

v_call: TRBV5-1
d_call: -
cdr3_length: 15
clone_size: -
j_call: TRBJ1-1
cdr3_aa: CASSLIGPGGTEAFF
cdr3_nt: TGCGCCAGCAGCCTGATAGGCCCCGGGGGCACTGAAGCTTTCTTT

v_call: TRBV7-2
d_call: -
cdr3_length: 13
clone_size: -
j_call: TRBJ2-3
cdr3_aa: CASSLTGGDTQYF
cdr3_nt: TGTGCCAGCAGCTTAACAGGCGGAGATACGCAGTATTTT

v_call: TRBV19
d_call: TRBD1
cdr3_length: 16
clone_size: -
j_call: TRBJ1-3
cdr3_aa: CASSHPGTGSGNTIYF
cdr3_nt: TGTGCCAGTAGTCACCCCGGGACAGGGTCTGGAAACACCATATATTTT

v_call: TRBV5-1
d_call: -
cdr3_length: 15
clone_size: -
j_call: TRBJ2-2
cdr3_aa: CASSLGQSDTGELFF
cdr3_nt: TGCGCCAGCAGCTTGGGACAGTCCGACACCGGGGAGCTGTTTTTT

v_call: TRBV7-6
d_call: TRBD1
cdr3_length: 17
clone_size: once
j_call: TRBJ2-5
cdr3_aa: CASSLAPPTGGIKTQYF
cdr3_nt: TGTGCCAGCAGCTTAGCTCCCCCTACAGGGGGCATTAAGACCCAGTACTTC

v_call: TRBV5-1
d_call: TRBD1
cdr3_length: 16
clone_size: -
j_call: TRBJ1-2
cdr3_aa: CASSLGTGGGAYGYTF
cdr3_nt: TGCGCCAGCAGCTTAGGGACAGGGGGAGGCGCCTATGGCTACACCTTC

v_call: TRBV27
d_call: -
cdr3_length: 15
clone_size: once
j_call: TRBJ1-6
cdr3_aa: CASSSDRTPNSPLHF
cdr3_nt: TGTGCCAGCAGTTCCGACCGGACTCCGAATTCACCCCTCCACTTT

v_call: TRBV7-2
d_call: -
cdr3_length: 16
clone_size: -
j_call: TRBJ2-3
cdr3_aa: CASSPRVLVSTDTQYF
cdr3_nt: TGTGCCAGCAGCCCCCGGGTTCTCGTTAGCACAGATACGCAGTATTTT

v_call: TRBV5-1
d_call: -
cdr3_length: 16
clone_size: -
j_call: TRBJ1-3
cdr3_aa: CASSLAGSVAGNTIYF
cdr3_nt: TGCGCCAGCAGCTTGGCAGGAAGTGTCGCTGGAAACACCATATATTTT

v_call: TRBV5-6
d_call: TRBD1
cdr3_length: 16
clone_size: -
j_call: TRBJ1-6
cdr3_aa: CASSADRGSYNSPLHF
cdr3_nt: TGTGCCAGCAGCGCCGACAGGGGGTCCTATAATTCACCCCTCCACTTT

v_call: TRBV11-2
d_call: TRBD1
cdr3_length: 16
clone_size: once
j_call: TRBJ1-2
cdr3_aa: CASSYLSRTGMGGYTF
cdr3_nt: TGTGCCAGCAGCTACCTTAGCCGGACAGGGATGGGCGGCTACACCTTC

v_call: TRBV6-5
d_call: -
cdr3_length: 13
clone_size: -
j_call: TRBJ1-2
cdr3_aa: CASSSGRFYGYTF
cdr3_nt: TGTGCCAGCAGTTCGGGCCGATTCTATGGCTACACCTTC

v_call: TRBV27
d_call: -
cdr3_length: 16
clone_size: -
j_call: TRBJ1-5
cdr3_aa: CASSRSKDGNNQPQHF
cdr3_nt: TGTGCCAGCAGTCGGTCCAAGGACGGGAATAATCAGCCCCAGCATTTT